The 26 T cell receptor beta chains below were found in one sample sequenced in a study of T cell repertoires in cytomegalovirus infection. TCRdb re-derived calls from the reads in MiXCR, one entry per CDR3 protein. The profile shows approximately 990,000 distinct CDR3 sequences, approximately 30% of them singletons. These receptors' targets are unknown. This specimen consisted of cultured CD8+ T cells from PBMCs, obtained from culture after CMV antigen stimulation. These receptor sequences come from a human donor in good health (CMV status not recorded). Some clones in this sample may be carry-over from other donors' samples.

The chain couples TRBV5-5 to TRBJ2-1; no definite D call. The CDR3 is 15 amino acids. V shed 4 bases and J shed 8 bases, with 19 bases lying between them. Per the germline V gene, CDR1 is SGHKS and CDR2 is YYEKEE (reference sequence). CDR3 residues: CASSLVDGRWDEQFF. For the CDR3, the DNA is TGTGCCAGCAGCCTCGTGGACGGAAGATGGGATGAGCAGTTCTTC.

This clonotype was seen a few times. The chain is built from TRBV7-6 and TRBJ1-4; TRBD1 is a possible D gene (5 bases). Between the trimmed V and J ends, which lost 5 bases and 8 bases, there was a span of 12 bases. This CDR3 spans 13 amino acids. Germline assignment: CDR1 SGHVS and CDR2 FNYEAQ. CDR3 sequence: CASSINPGEKLFF. The CDR3 DNA reads as TGTGCCAGCAGCATCAACCCAGGGGAAAAACTGTTTTTT.

This chain uses TRBV7-8 with TRBJ2-1; 12 bases are a match to TRBD2. The V and J ends lost 2 bases and 8 bases, in that order; junction bases with no gene match: 13. This CDR3 spans 18 amino acids. Germline CDR1 reads SGHVS; CDR2 reads FQNEAQ. Here the CDR3 DNA reads TGTGCCAGCAGCTTATCCGTGGCTAGCGGGGGGGCCTCGGATGAGCAGTTCTTC. Amino acids: CASSLSVASGGASDEQFF.

This chain links TRBV5-1 with TRBJ1-2; 9 bases are a match to TRBD1. V dropped 0 bases and J dropped 8; count of bases not matched to a gene: 5. CDR1 and CDR2 from the germline V gene are SGHRS and YFSETQ. The CDR3 has 14 amino acids. CDR3 protein: CASSLDRGLGGYTF. The CDR3, as DNA: TGCGCCAGCAGCTTGGACAGGGGGCTCGGAGGCTACACCTTC. Full variable domain (missing parts from reference TRBV5-1 and TRBJ1-2): KAGVTQTPRYLIKTRGQQVTLSCSPISGHRSVSWYQQTPGQGLQFLFEYFSETQRNKGNFPGRFSGRQFSNSRSEMNVSTLELGDSALYLCASSLDRGLGGYTFGSGTRLTVV.

The CDR3 is CASSLEFDATNEKLFF. The CDR3 DNA reads as TGTGCCAGCAGCTTAGAATTTGACGCAACTAATGAAAAACTGTTTTTT. The chain has TRBV7-9 and TRBJ1-4; D unresolved. The CDR3 consists of 16 residues. V lost 1 base and J lost 0, with 9 bases in between. Germline loops: CDR1 SEHNR, CDR2 FQNEAQ (reference sequence).

The rearrangement links TRBV28 to TRBJ1-1; TRBD1 aligns across 7 bases. Germline assignment: CDR1 MDHEN and CDR2 SYDVKM. The CDR3 is 14 amino acids. The junction had 8 bases not matched to a gene; V was cut back by 6 bases and J by 4 bases. The CDR3 reads CASRRHRGGTEAFF. CDR3 nucleotide sequence: TGTGCCAGCAGGCGCCACAGGGGAGGCACTGAAGCTTTCTTT. Filled out from reference TRBV28 and TRBJ1-1, the complete variable domain reads DVKVTQSSRYLVKRTGEKVFLECVQDMDHENMFWYRQDPGLGLRLIYFSYDVKMKEKGDIPEGYSVSREKKERFSLILESASTNQTSMYLCASRRHRGGTEAFFGQGTRLTVV.

V and J are TRBV5-4 and TRBJ2-7; tentatively, D is TRBD1 (5 bases). Per the germline V gene, CDR1 is SGHNT and CDR2 is YYREEE (reference sequence). V dropped 1 base and J dropped 0 bases, with 14 bases sitting between them. This CDR3 is built from 16 residues. CDR3 sequence reads: CASSLLGPLSSYEQYF. CDR3 coding DNA: TGTGCCAGCAGCTTGTTGGGGCCCCTGAGCTCCTACGAGCAGTACTTC.

This chain joins TRBV14 and TRBJ2-5; unclear D gene. Looked up from germline, CDR1 is SGHDN and CDR2 is FVKESK. The CDR3 has 14 amino acids. V was shortened by 1 base and J by 5 bases, with 11 bases between the two germline ends. The CDR3 sequence: CASSQVSQIETQYF. CDR3 nucleotides: TGTGCCAGCAGCCAAGTTTCTCAGATCGAGACCCAGTACTTC. The complete variable domain, with remaining parts taken from reference TRBV14 and TRBJ2-5, reads EAGVTQFPSHSVIEKGQTVTLRCDPISGHDNLYWYRRVMGKEIKFLLHFVKESKQDESGMPNNRFLAERTGGTYSTLKVQPAELEDSGVYFCASSQVSQIETQYFGPGTRLLVL.

CDR3 nucleotides: TGCAGTGCTAGTCGGACCCTGCTCACAGATACGCAGTATTTT. Its protein product is CSASRTLLTDTQYF. The chain recombines TRBV20-1 with TRBJ2-3; D unclear. V lost 3 bases to trimming and J lost 2 bases, with 12 bases between them. CDR1 and CDR2 from the germline V gene are DFQATT and SNEGSKA (reference sequence). There are 14 residues in the CDR3.

Comments on this clonotype: A much bigger clone sits one base away, suggesting this may be a read error. The V call is TRBV7-8, the J call TRBJ2-1; the D is unclear. The V and J ends lost 7 bases and 4 bases respectively, with 11 bases between them. CDR3 length: 13 residues. Germline assignment: CDR1 SGHVS and CDR2 FQNEAQ. CDR3 residues: CASTGSLYNEQFF. For the CDR3, the DNA is TGTGCCAGCACCGGGTCACTATACAATGAGCAGTTCTTC.

This clonotype has just a few counts. This sequence joins TRBV27 and TRBJ2-1; 13 nucleotides agree with TRBD2. The CDR3 contains 15 residues. CDR1 is MNHEY, CDR2 SMNVEV, per germline (reference sequence). The V segment lost 4 bases and the J segment 9 bases; nucleotides outside the gene matches: 6. The CDR3 protein is CASSSGLAGVGEQFF. DNA for the CDR3: TGTGCCAGCAGTTCCGGACTAGCGGGGGTTGGTGAGCAGTTCTTC.

This clonotype was detected once. A read error may be the cause here, since a much bigger clone is one base away. V usage is TRBV6-2 or TRBV6-3 and J usage is TRBJ2-1; 7 nucleotides match TRBD1. Looked up from germline, CDR1 is MNHEY and CDR2 is SVGEGT. Trimming took 2 bases from V and 5 from J; bases not matched to a gene: 9. The CDR3 runs to 16 residues. This CDR3 reads CASSYHHNRGDNEQFF. The CDR3 DNA follows: TGTGCCAGCAGTTACCACCACAACAGGGGCGACAATGAGCAGTTCTTC.

The table lists this clonotype with a few counts. This chain connects TRBV6-1 to TRBJ2-1; TRBD2 might be the D (5 bases). Trimming cost V 4 bases and J 5 bases, with 18 bases left between them. Germline V lookup: CDR1 MNHNS, CDR2 SASEGT. The CDR3 runs 16 residues. This CDR3 is CASSGLEGYVHNEQFF. The CDR3, as DNA: TGTGCCAGCAGTGGGCTAGAGGGTTACGTACACAATGAGCAGTTCTTC.

This clonotype appeared many times. V and J are TRBV7-8 and TRBJ1-4; D is ambiguous. CDR3 length: 15 residues. Germline loops: CDR1 SGHVS, CDR2 FQNEAQ. V was clipped by 2 bases and J by 4 bases, with 11 bases between them. DNA for the CDR3: TGTGCCAGCAGCTTACGACCGGGGTATAATGAAAAACTGTTTTTT. This codes for CASSLRPGYNEKLFF.

The rearrangement links TRBV27 to TRBJ2-7; 7 nucleotides align to TRBD2. Unmatched junction bases numbered 3, after V lost 6 bases and J lost 7 bases. Germline CDR1 and CDR2: MNHEY and SMNVEV (reference sequence). The CDR3 sequence is 11 residues long. CDR3 DNA sequence: TGTGCCAGCAGGCGGGGGATGGAGCAGTACGTC. Translating it yields CASRRGMEQYV.

There are a few counts of this clonotype. The chain is built from TRBV5-1 and TRBJ2-7; tentatively, D is TRBD1 (8 bases). The CDR3 is 15 amino acids. Germline CDR1 and CDR2: SGHRS and YFSETQ. Trimming shortened V by 4 bases and J by 5 bases, and 19 bases separated the two germline ends. The DNA for the CDR3 is TGCGCCAGCAGCGGGGGGGACAGGTCAAGGAACGAGCAGTACTTC. It translates to CASSGGDRSRNEQYF.

Only a few counts were recorded for this clonotype. This chain uses TRBV4-1 with TRBJ2-5; D ambiguous. CDR1 is MGHRA and CDR2 is YSYEKL in the germline V gene. Trimming left V 2 bases short and J 5 bases short, with 9 bases between. This CDR3 comprises 13 residues. The DNA for the CDR3 is TGCGCCAGCAGCCAACTGGACCGGGAGACCCAGTACTTC. Translation: CASSQLDRETQYF.

The V call is TRBV19, the J call TRBJ1-2; 11 bases map to TRBD1. CDR1 LNHDA and CDR2 SQIVND come from the germline V gene (reference sequence). V was pared by 5 bases and J by 3 bases, with 11 bases of the junction left unmatched. The length of the CDR3 is 17 residues. The CDR3 nucleotides read TGTGCCAGTAGTTCCTTCGGACAGGGGGCGATTTACTATGGCTACACCTTC. Residues: CASSSFGQGAIYYGYTF.

This clonotype was recorded once. This sequence may be a read error, since a much larger clone differs from it by one base. The genes are TRBV7-6 and TRBJ2-2; D gene ambiguous. In germline, CDR1 is SGHVS, CDR2 FNYEAQ. The CDR3 has 14 amino acids. The chain's CDR3 is CANSSSVNTGELFF. The CDR3 DNA reads TGTGCCAACAGCTCCAGCGTGAACACCGGGGAGCTGTTTTTT.

This clonotype was seen a few times. The chain links TRBV6-5 to TRBJ1-6; possibly TRBD1 for D (5 bases). Trimming left V 4 bases short and J 3 bases short, with 16 bases between. The CDR3 is 17 residues long. Per the germline V gene, CDR1 is MNHEY and CDR2 is SVGAGI. The CDR3 spells CASSLGPPLHYNSPLHF. DNA for the CDR3: TGTGCCAGCAGTTTGGGGCCCCCACTCCACTATAATTCACCCCTCCACTTT.

The chain has TRBV9 and TRBJ2-1, with 8 bases identical to TRBD2. Germline values: CDR1 SGDLS, CDR2 YYNGEE. V shed 4 bases and J 5 bases; nucleotides not matched to a gene: 8. This CDR3 is 15 amino acids long. Written as DNA, the CDR3 is TGTGCCAGCAGCCAGGGCGGGGGGATTAACAATGAGCAGTTCTTC. Its translation is CASSQGGGINNEQFF.

This chain links TRBV12-3 or TRBV12-4 with TRBJ2-7; 14 positions agree with TRBD2. CDR3 length: 16 residues. Trimming removed 6 bases from V and 4 bases from J; junction bases left unmatched: 8. The CDR3: CASRSTSGGARYEQYF. The CDR3, as DNA: TGTGCCAGCAGATCGACTAGCGGGGGGGCCCGGTACGAGCAGTACTTC.

This clonotype was detected ten times or more. V is TRBV14 and J is TRBJ2-1; TRBD2 might be the D (6 bases). Trimming took off 1 base at V and 8 bases at J, with 18 bases between the two ends. CDR3 length: 16 residues. From germline, CDR1 is SGHDN and CDR2 FVKESK. The CDR3 spells CASSQAGWGVGDEQFF. CDR3 DNA sequence: TGTGCCAGCAGCCAAGCAGGGTGGGGGGTCGGGGATGAGCAGTTCTTC.

V and J are TRBV9 and TRBJ2-1; 8 positions agree with TRBD1. CDR1 and CDR2 (germline): SGDLS, YYNGEE. The CDR3 extends over 15 amino acids. Trimming removed 3 bases from V and 2 bases from J; junction bases left unmatched: 4. The CDR3 DNA follows: TGTGCCAGCAGCGCGACAGGGGCGACCTACAATGAGCAGTTCTTC. Encoded protein: CASSATGATYNEQFF.

The rearrangement uses TRBV28 and TRBJ1-1; D perhaps matches TRBD1 (5 bases). This CDR3 comprises 17 residues. V was cut by 6 bases and J by 1 base, with 21 bases left in between. Germline CDR1 MDHEN, CDR2 SYDVKM. CDR3 in amino acids: CASREGYNLDPNTEAFF. CDR3 DNA: TGTGCCAGCAGGGAGGGGTACAACTTGGACCCGAACACTGAAGCTTTCTTT.

This clonotype was recorded at least ten times. The V gene is TRBV7-2, the J gene TRBJ1-3; D call uncertain. V gave up 2 bases and J gave up 0 bases, with 11 bases separating them. The germline gives CDR1 SGHTA, CDR2 FQGNSA. The CDR3 contains 16 residues. CDR3 nucleotides: TGTGCCAGCAGCTTAATCGACGGTTTCTCTGGAAACACCATATATTTT. Translation gives CASSLIDGFSGNTIYF.